The 10 T cell receptor beta chains below come from one sample, sequenced in a study of identical twins. MiXCR was run by TCRdb on the 5' RACE reads, yielding one entry per CDR3 protein. The repertoire includes 1.5 million or so distinct CDR3 sequences, less than 35% of them detected once, and about 0.3% sits in the top ten. The sequenced material came from cord blood. The receptors originated from a newborn girl in good health.

This clonotype was observed at least ten times. CDR3 nucleotides: TGTGCCAGCAGTTTATTGGTCAAAGAGACCCAGTACTTC. Amino acids: CASSLLVKETQYF. V and J are TRBV12-3 or TRBV12-4 and TRBJ2-5, with D unresolved. The length of the CDR3 is 13 residues. The V end lost 2 bases, the J end lost 3 bases, and 7 bases lay between the germline ends.

J is TRBJ2-1 and V is TRBV3-1; D unresolved. In germline, CDR1 is LGHDT, CDR2 YNNKEL (reference sequence). V lost 2 bases and J 6 bases, leaving 17 bases between the germline ends. The CDR3 contains 16 residues. The CDR3 protein is CASSQFTSSVANEQFF. CDR3 sequence (DNA): TGTGCCAGCAGCCAATTTACCTCCTCCGTCGCCAATGAGCAGTTCTTC.

V gene TRBV4-2 combines with J gene TRBJ2-1; D may be TRBD1 (6 bases). The J call is uncertain, as TRBJ2-7 better fits the DNA end. The CDR3 consists of 18 residues. Germline CDR1 LGHNA, CDR2 YNFKEQ. In nucleotides, the CDR3 is TGTGCCAGCAGCCAATGGGTCTACCGGGACACCCCCTACAATGAGCAGTACTTC. This sequence encodes CASSQWVYRDTPYNEQYF.

The chain recombines TRBV28 with TRBJ2-7, with 7 bases aligning to TRBD2. J was trimmed by 1 base and V by 6 bases; bases with no gene match: 9. There are 15 residues in the CDR3. CDR1 and CDR2 (germline): MDHEN, SYDVKM. The CDR3 here is CASRADGRSSYEQYF. The CDR3 DNA follows: TGTGCCAGCAGAGCCGACGGGAGGTCGTCCTACGAGCAGTACTTC. Drawing the rest from reference TRBV28 and TRBJ2-7, the complete variable domain is DVKVTQSSRYLVKRTGEKVFLECVQDMDHENMFWYRQDPGLGLRLIYFSYDVKMKEKGDIPEGYSVSREKKERFSLILESASTNQTSMYLCASRADGRSSYEQYFGPGTRLTVT.

In this sample, this clonotype turned up once. Relative to the germline gene, one junction end is altered; a read error may explain this. The chain recombines TRBV12-3 or TRBV12-4 with TRBJ2-5; no firm D call. There are 13 residues in the CDR3. DNA of the CDR3: TGTGCCTGCAGTTTGGTAGGGCAAGAGACCCAGTACTTC. It codes for CACSLVGQETQYF.

J is TRBJ1-6 and V is TRBV5-6, with D tentatively TRBD1 (5 bases). The ends were cut back, 2 bases at V and 4 bases at J, with 13 bases in the middle. Germline CDR1 and CDR2: SGHDT and YYEEEE. The CDR3 spans 16 residues. The CDR3 DNA sequence: TGTGCCAGCAGCTTCCCGACAGACCATTATAATTCACCCCTCCACTTT. Protein sequence: CASSFPTDHYNSPLHF.

The chain recombines TRBV30 with TRBJ2-3; TRBD2 matches 8 bases. The CDR3 runs 15 residues. Unmatched junction bases numbered 8, after V lost 4 bases and J lost 2 bases. Germline CDR1 and CDR2: GTSNPN and SVGIG (reference sequence). The CDR3: CAWTPGTSLTDTQYF. The CDR3 nucleotides are TGTGCCTGGACGCCCGGGACTAGTCTCACAGATACGCAGTATTTT.

This chain links TRBV20-1 with TRBJ1-5; D might be TRBD1 (6 bases). The germline V gene encodes CDR1 DFQATT and CDR2 SNEGSKA (reference sequence). The CDR3 has 13 residues. V was trimmed by 6 bases and J by 3 bases, leaving 12 bases between them. The CDR3 here is CSAPAGANQPQHF. CDR3 nucleotides: TGCAGTGCCCCAGCGGGGGCCAATCAGCCCCAGCATTTT.

The chain has TRBV3-1 and TRBJ2-7; 7 nucleotides line up with TRBD1. The germline V gene has CDR1 LGHDT and CDR2 YNNKEL (reference sequence). The ends lost 4 bases at V and 0 bases at J; junction bases unmatched: 6. This CDR3 is built from 15 residues. CDR3 coding DNA: TGTGCCAGCAGCCTCGGGACAGCCCTCTCCTACGAGCAGTACTTC. It is translated as CASSLGTALSYEQYF.

This clonotype has more than one count but fewer than ten. CDR3 in amino acids: CASSLTYTGGVKNIQYF. CDR3 nucleotides: TGTGCCAGCAGTCTTACCTATACAGGGGGGGTCAAAAACATTCAGTACTTC. The rearrangement uses TRBV7-2 and TRBJ2-4; a possible D gene is TRBD1 (8 bases). Between the trimmed V and J ends, which lost 6 bases and 3 bases, there was a span of 21 bases. Germline V CDR1 and CDR2: SGHTA, FQGNSA. This CDR3 spans 17 amino acids.